This T cell receptor (beta chain) originates from a study of tumor-infiltrating lymphocytes in primary liver carcinoma. Study information: The study reported T1-T3 N0M0 tumors spanning 4.2 to 10 cm.

From unsorted bulk tissue weighing about 20-31 mg, DNA and RNA were co-extracted. With chronic HBV infection, the patients were also treatment-naive. On this clonotype: Antigen: not known. The junction does not match germline at one end; this may be a read error.

Starting from 450 to 500 ng of total RNA, TCR beta cDNA was produced with a primer in the constant region. Slightly modified ARM-PCR served as the procedure for the TCR beta libraries. These libraries came from three rounds of nested multiplex PCR. Primers for the first two PCR rounds were TRBV1-TRBV30 forward primers and a C-beta reverse primer (approximately 10 cycles per round). MiXCR, run by TCRdb on the multiplex PCR reads, gives a single entry per CDR3 protein. This table has over 35,000 distinct CDR3 sequences, approximately 70% appearing once. Germline CDR1 is MNHEY and CDR2 is SVGAGI. The CDR3 is made up of 14 amino acids. Broader study findings: Representation across all five tumor regions was limited to only about 7-24% of top clones.

This TCR was sampled from a man in his forties or fifties with primary liver carcinoma and hepatitis B virus infection. The chain has TRBV6-5 and TRBJ2-7, with 7 bases identical to TRBD2. Sequenced sample: liver tumor tissue from sampling region 2. Subset meaning: tumor region T2, inferior pole. Here the CDR3 reads CASSSSGNLVEKYF. CDR3 nucleotides: TGTGCCAGCAGCTCAAGCGGGAACCTCGTCGAGAAGTACTTC.